Sequencing of this T cell receptor beta chain was carried out in a study of cytomegalovirus exposure and HLA in healthy donors. 60 Vbeta and 13 Jbeta primers were used in PCR. The method was immunoSEQ multiplex PCR; TCRdb's version includes in-frame clones alone and lacks a portion of them. The top ten clones hold 4% to 5.5% of a sample with under 95,000 clones, 70% to 85% of them seen once. Germline V lookup: CDR1 GTSNPN, CDR2 SVGIG (reference sequence). The CDR3 is made up of 12 amino acids. Trimming removed 1 base at V and 7 bases at J, with 10 bases between. This chain uses TRBV30 with TRBJ1-1; D is unclear. The source of this sequence is a man aged 30 to 45 in good health and CMV-seropositive. The sequencing input was PBMCs. The CDR3 loop reads CAWSGGADEAFF. The CDR3 bases are TGTGCCTGGAGTGGGGGAGCCGATGAAGCTTTCTTT.